This TCR beta chain comes out of a study of blood T cells in healthy people across ages. Together with a sample-barcoded 5' primer, a J-beta primer mix was included in a second PCR lasting about 7 to 12 cycles. A template-switch adaptor with 12 random nucleotides tagged each cDNA molecule. All samples gave at least 2.5 million CDR3-containing paired-end reads. Using its own MiXCR run on the 5' RACE reads, TCRdb lists one record per CDR3 protein. The data hold nearly 800,000 distinct CDR3 sequences, with roughly 25% observed a single time. From germline, CDR1 is SGHNT and CDR2 YYREEE (reference sequence). This CDR3 comprises 15 residues. V was shortened by 1 base and J by 2 bases, with 11 bases between the two germline ends. These data were also reused for a study on T cells of mothers and their children. As that report states: Donation came from three healthy Caucasian mothers together with their six children. At a sensitivity of roughly 100 clones per million clonotypes, no persistent microchimeric T cell clones appeared.

Sequencing was done on a sample of blood. V gene TRBV5-4 combines with J gene TRBJ2-3, with no clear D. The sequence derives from a boy younger than 18 in good health. The CDR3 DNA sequence: TGTGCCAGCAGCTTGTTGCCCGGAGACACAGATACGCAGTATTTT. Protein product: CASSLLPGDTDTQYF.